This T cell receptor beta chain came from a study of blood T cells in healthy people across ages. Study overall: Every two T cells gave about one barcoded beta molecule via template switching.

With a J-beta primer mix and a sample-barcoded 5' primer, a second PCR ran 7 to 11 cycles. A tag from a template-switch adaptor with 12 random nucleotides marked each cDNA molecule. MiXCR, applied by TCRdb to the 5' RACE reads, yields one record per CDR3 protein. The sample has 600,000 to 1,000,000 distinct CDR3 sequences, more than 20% seen once. After removal of 4 bases from V and 7 bases from J, the junction contained 12 bases not matched to a gene. The CDR3 length is 16 residues. Germline V gene lookup returns CDR1 SNHLY and CDR2 FYNNEI. General study results and limits: Higher diversity, along with more naive CD4+ cells, distinguished long-lived donors from aged donors.

This clonotype was counted only a few times. Antigen specificity is unknown. This same sample was also taken into another study, of T cells of mothers and their children.

This TCR derives from a boy between 10 and 17 years old in good health. This chain connects TRBV2 to TRBJ2-1; 8 bases match TRBD2. Sample: blood. DNA for the CDR3: TGTGCCAGCAGTGGGGACGGGAGGGCCGAGATGAATGAGCAGTTCTTC. Protein product: CASSGDGRAEMNEQFF.